The source of this T cell receptor beta chain is a study of cytomegalovirus exposure and HLA in healthy donors. Study-level results: Reports credit the classifier with highly specific, highly sensitive diagnosis of cytomegalovirus status.

This table comes from immunoSEQ multiplex PCR, and its TCRdb copy is limited to in-frame clones, with some not included. In the table there are approximately 140,000 clones, 70% to 90% of which are singletons. As for this clone: The target antigen is unknown.

The donors were part of the validation cohort, which consisted of some 120 subjects and was separate from the first cohort of under 750 subjects. Trimming at V came to 4 bases and at J to 1 base, leaving 3 bases not matched to a gene. Germline values: CDR1 MDHEN, CDR2 SYDVKM. The CDR3 totals 15 residues. The clonotype comes from a woman aged 25-40 years in good health and CMV-seronegative. V usage is TRBV28 and J usage is TRBJ2-3; 9 bases map to TRBD2. The sequenced sample was PBMCs. The CDR3 coding sequence is TGTGCCAGCAGTTCACCTAGCGGGGGCACAGATACGCAGTATTTT. Residues: CASSSPSGGTDTQYF.